One sample yielded the 7 T cell receptor beta chains listed below, sequenced in a study of CD8+ T cells in alopecia areata. cDNA serving as the sequencing template came from extracted, reverse transcribed RNA. Generated by immunoSEQ multiplex PCR, the TCRdb table keeps only in-frame clones and is missing some. The sample includes about 200,000 clones, roughly 60% of them seen just once. Specified treatment: oral pan-JAK inhibitor, 5-10 mg twice daily. Here the sequenced sample was CD4+ T cells sorted from blood, taken at week 24, from a patient treated with tofacitinib. The origin of the receptors is a human donor with alopecia areata.

The rearrangement joins TRBV30 to TRBJ2-3; 7 nucleotides match TRBD2. J gave up 4 bases and V 5 bases, and 6 bases lay outside the gene matches. The CDR3 is made up of 13 amino acids. Germline V gene data show CDR1 as GTSNPN and CDR2 as SVGIG (reference sequence). In DNA, the CDR3 is TGTGCCTGGGGACTAGAAGCTGCAGATACGCAGTATTTT. Encoded protein: CAWGLEAADTQYF.

The rearrangement links TRBV4-3 to TRBJ2-5, with TRBD2 identical over 10 bases. The CDR3 is 17 amino acids. V lost 3 bases, J lost 3 bases, and 10 bases stayed unmatched. Germline V gives CDR1 LGHNA, CDR2 YSLEER. The CDR3 protein is CASSHNLAGERKETQYF. Written as DNA, the CDR3 is TGCGCCAGCAGCCATAATCTAGCGGGAGAGCGGAAAGAGACCCAGTACTTC.

This clone was found a few times. The J gene is TRBJ2-3, the V gene TRBV7-6, with 7 bases identical to TRBD2. CDR3 size: 15 residues. CDR1 and CDR2 from the germline V gene are SGHVS and FNYEAQ. V shed 0 bases, J shed 3 bases, and the junction held 3 bases outside the gene matches. The CDR3 loop reads CASSLAGLVTDTQYF. CDR3 DNA: TGTGCCAGCAGCTTAGCCGGACTAGTGACAGATACGCAGTATTTT. Full variable domain (remainder filled in from reference TRBV7-6 and TRBJ2-3): GAGVSQSPRYKVTKRGQDVALRCDPISGHVSLYWYRQALGQGPEFLTYFNYEAQQDKSGLPNDRFSAERPEGSISTLTIQRTEQRDSAMYRCASSLAGLVTDTQYFGPGTRLTVL.

The gene calls are TRBV30 and TRBJ1-4; D ambiguous. This CDR3 has 14 residues. Germline V gene lookup returns CDR1 GTSNPN and CDR2 SVGIG (reference sequence). V gave up 2 bases and J gave up 8 bases, with 15 bases separating them. CDR3 nucleotide sequence: TGTGCCTGGAGTCTTTTTAATATCGCGGAAAAACTGTTTTTT. Amino acid sequence: CAWSLFNIAEKLFF.

The rearrangement links TRBV2 to TRBJ2-7, with 9 bases aligning to TRBD1. The V and J ends lost 4 bases and 5 bases, in that order; junction bases with no gene match: 3. The CDR3 spans 13 residues. Germline CDR1 reads SNHLY; CDR2 reads FYNNEI. DNA for the CDR3: TGTGCCAGCAGTGGGGACAGGGTAGACGAGCAGTACTTC. This encodes CASSGDRVDEQYF.

The chain links TRBV25-1 to TRBJ2-1; D is perhaps TRBD1 (5 bases). V was shortened by 3 bases and J by 5 bases, with 23 bases between the two germline ends. This CDR3 is built from 18 residues. The germline CDR1 and CDR2 sequences are MGHDK and SYGVNS. The CDR3, as DNA: TGTGCCAGCAGTGAGCCCCCCGACGCAGGGTTGAGCCACAATGAGCAGTTCTTC. Translating it yields CASSEPPDAGLSHNEQFF.

The gene calls are TRBV6-6 and TRBJ2-7; no definite D call. Germline V gene lookup returns CDR1 MNHNY and CDR2 SVGAGI (reference sequence). V gave up 5 bases and J gave up 2 bases, with 10 bases separating them. CDR3 length: 13 amino acids. The CDR3 bases are TGTGCCAGCAGTCGTTTCGGTACCTACGAGCAGTACTTC. Its translation: CASSRFGTYEQYF.